Each of the 25 T cell receptor beta chains below was sequenced from the same sample in a study of a mutant IDH1 vaccine in newly diagnosed glioma. For these receptors, no antigen is known. The assay was immunoSEQ multiplex PCR, and TCRdb's table has in-frame clones only and misses some. The repertoire consists of around 35,000 clones, with roughly four fifths occurring once and the leading ten covering 24%. The sample's time point: week 5, during vaccination. A 20-mer mutant IDH1 peptide at 300 ug was injected subcutaneously with topical imiquimod. The sample consisted of PBMCs, taken from a glioma patient whose treatment included an IDH1 peptide vaccine. The receptor source for this set is a young man with glioma.

The chain recombines TRBV5-4 with TRBJ1-1; 8 positions match TRBD1. The CDR3 runs to 15 residues. J was trimmed by 8 bases and V by 6 bases; bases with no gene match: 15. The germline V gene encodes CDR1 SGHNT and CDR2 YYREEE (reference sequence). The CDR3 sequence is CASISGGLRGDEAFF. The CDR3 DNA is TGTGCCAGCATATCAGGGGGCTTACGAGGAGACGAAGCTTTCTTT.

This chain uses TRBV19 with TRBJ2-2; D is undetermined. Germline CDR1 and CDR2: LNHDA and SQIVND (reference sequence). The CDR3 length is 14 residues. The V gene lost 2 bases and the J gene lost 1 base, with 5 bases spanning the gap. The CDR3, as DNA: TGTGCCAGTAGTATAATCAGGAACACCGGGGAGCTGTTTTTT. It encodes CASSIIRNTGELFF.

In the case of this clone: One end of the junction does not line up with germline, which may come from a read error. The chain couples TRBV2 to TRBJ2-7; weak D call: TRBD1 (5 bases). This CDR3 contains 11 residues. The germline V gene encodes CDR1 SNHLY and CDR2 FYNNEI. The CDR3 DNA is TGTGCCAGCAGTGTAGGACAAACACCTCACTTC. As protein: CASSVGQTPHF.

The chain employs TRBV19 and TRBJ1-2; 7 bases match TRBD1. The junction had 6 bases not matched to a gene; V was cut back by 6 bases and J by 2 bases. CDR3 size: 14 residues. Per the germline V gene, CDR1 is LNHDA and CDR2 is SQIVND (reference sequence). CDR3 DNA: TGTGCCAGTAGCAGGACAGGCCGAAACTATGGCTACACCTTC. This codes for CASSRTGRNYGYTF.

The chain carries TRBV4-2 and TRBJ1-2, with D hard to call. The CDR3 is 14 residues long. Germline V gives CDR1 LGHNA, CDR2 YNFKEQ. V lost 0 bases and J lost 7, with 12 bases in between. CDR3 DNA: TGTGCCAGCAGCCAAGAGAGGGTTTTTCTTGGCTACACCTTC. Its protein is CASSQERVFLGYTF.

The chain joins TRBV2 to TRBJ2-7; 9 bases map to TRBD1. V shed 4 bases, J shed 6 bases, and the junction held 4 bases outside the gene matches. Germline V gene lookup returns CDR1 SNHLY and CDR2 FYNNEI. CDR3 size: 13 residues. CDR3 sequence reads: CASSAGQGGEQYF. The CDR3 DNA sequence: TGTGCCAGCAGTGCGGGACAGGGAGGCGAGCAGTACTTC.

By its share, this clone is medium-sized. The chain joins TRBV14 to TRBJ2-5; D is unclear. The CDR3 contains 12 residues. V was shortened by 7 bases and J by 4 bases, with 10 bases between the two germline ends. The germline V gene has CDR1 SGHDN and CDR2 FVKESK. The CDR3 here is CASNRGAETQYF. DNA for the CDR3: TGTGCCAGCAATCGAGGCGCAGAGACCCAGTACTTC.

J is TRBJ2-7 and V is TRBV5-1; 7 nucleotides align to TRBD2. The trim removed 0 bases at V and 3 bases at J, leaving 3 bases unmatched. From germline, CDR1 is SGHRS and CDR2 YFSETQ. The CDR3 sequence is 14 residues long. This CDR3 is CASSLGLAVYEQYF. The CDR3 nucleotides read TGCGCCAGCAGCTTGGGTCTAGCGGTCTACGAGCAGTACTTC.

The V gene is TRBV7-6, the J gene TRBJ2-5; the match to TRBD1 covers 10 bases. Trimming removed 4 bases from V and 3 bases from J; junction bases left unmatched: 2. This CDR3 has 14 amino acids. The germline CDR1 and CDR2 sequences are SGHVS and FNYEAQ. CDR3 region: CASSSGQGKETQYF. The CDR3 DNA is TGTGCCAGCAGCTCGGGACAGGGGAAAGAGACCCAGTACTTC.

The rearrangement links TRBV5-1 to TRBJ1-1; D remains unclear. The CDR3 runs to 15 residues. CDR1 is SGHRS and CDR2 is YFSETQ in the germline V gene. V lost 0 bases and J 1 base, leaving 10 bases between the germline ends. DNA of the CDR3: TGCGCCAGCAGCTTGGGTACACATGGGAACACTGAAGCTTTCTTT. Its protein is CASSLGTHGNTEAFF.

The chain links TRBV9 to TRBJ2-1, with D possibly matching TRBD1 (6 bases). Trimming shortened V by 3 bases and J by 5 bases, and 12 bases separated the two germline ends. CDR1 and CDR2 from the germline V gene are SGDLS and YYNGEE. There are 14 residues in the CDR3. The CDR3 spells CASSAGHPDNEQFF. CDR3 sequence (DNA): TGTGCCAGCAGCGCGGGACACCCGGACAATGAGCAGTTCTTC.

V gene TRBV29-1 combines with J gene TRBJ2-7; 8 bases are shared with TRBD2. The CDR3 extends over 15 amino acids. Germline values: CDR1 SQVTM, CDR2 ANQGSEA. J was trimmed by 4 bases and V by 4 bases; bases with no gene match: 12. CDR3 protein: CSVAAGARRGYEQYF. The CDR3 DNA reads as TGCAGCGTTGCAGCGGGAGCAAGGCGGGGATACGAGCAGTACTTC.

The chain carries TRBV29-1 and TRBJ2-2; D is possibly TRBD1 (6 bases). V was shortened by 4 bases and J by 4 bases, with 16 bases between the two germline ends. Germline CDR1 reads SQVTM; CDR2 reads ANQGSEA. The CDR3 sequence is 15 residues long. In DNA form, the CDR3 reads TGCAGCGTTGGGGGCCGGACAGCCTTCACCGGGGAGCTGTTTTTT. It translates to CSVGGRTAFTGELFF.

Only a few counts were recorded for this clone. The V call is TRBV6-1, the J call TRBJ1-1, with D hard to call. The germline CDR1 and CDR2 sequences are MNHNS and SASEGT. Trimming shortened V by 2 bases and J by 2 bases, and 6 bases separated the two germline ends. The CDR3 totals 13 residues. CDR3 DNA: TGTGCCAGCAGTGAAATCTCAAACACTGAAGCTTTCTTT. Its protein is CASSEISNTEAFF.

The J gene is TRBJ2-5, the V gene TRBV7-2; weak D call: TRBD2 (5 bases). V dropped 1 base and J dropped 0 bases, with 12 bases sitting between them. Looked up from germline, CDR1 is SGHTA and CDR2 is FQGNSA. The CDR3 totals 16 residues. CDR3: CASSLEMGAYQETQYF. DNA of the CDR3: TGTGCCAGCAGCTTAGAAATGGGAGCTTACCAAGAGACCCAGTACTTC.

The J gene is TRBJ1-1, the V gene TRBV7-9; the D is unclear. The CDR3 consists of 15 residues. Germline V gene data show CDR1 as SEHNR and CDR2 as FQNEAQ (reference sequence). Trimming cost V 1 base and J 4 bases, with 13 bases left between them. As DNA, the CDR3 is TGTGCCAGCAGCTTAGTTGCAGGTGTTGGCACTGAAGCTTTCTTT. It encodes CASSLVAGVGTEAFF.

The chain has TRBV19 and TRBJ2-1; maybe TRBD1 (5 bases). The CDR3 has 15 amino acids. Germline CDR1 and CDR2: LNHDA and SQIVND (reference sequence). V lost 6 bases and J 9 bases, leaving 21 bases between the germline ends. CDR3 sequence: CASSPQSQGQTEQFF. The CDR3 nucleotides are TGTGCCAGTAGCCCTCAGAGCCAGGGTCAAACTGAGCAGTTCTTC.

This clone occurred once. This CDR3 reads CASSESSTSGRSYEQYF. In DNA, the CDR3 is TGCGCCAGCAGTGAGTCAAGTACTAGCGGGAGGAGTTACGAGCAGTACTTC. The rearrangement links TRBV10-2 to TRBJ2-7; 12 bases fit TRBD2. The germline gives CDR1 WSHSY, CDR2 SAAADI. The V segment lost 0 bases and the J segment 4 bases; nucleotides outside the gene matches: 7. The CDR3 has 17 amino acids.

As concerns this clone: A read error may account for a junction end that differs from germline. The chain is built from TRBV5-8 and TRBJ2-5, with no clear D. Germline assignment: CDR1 SGHTS and CDR2 YDEGEE. The CDR3 totals 8 residues. CDR3 amino acids: CASSEDNF. CDR3 nucleotide sequence: TGTGCCAGCAGCGAGGATAACTTC.

This clone has a handful of counts. V is TRBV7-9 and J is TRBJ2-5, with 7 nucleotides matching TRBD1. J lost 2 bases, V lost 9 bases, and 9 bases had no gene match. The germline V gene has CDR1 SEHNR and CDR2 FQNEAQ (reference sequence). The CDR3 is 14 residues long. The CDR3 region is CARKGTAKQETQYF. CDR3 sequence (DNA): TGTGCCAGAAAAGGGACAGCAAAACAAGAGACCCAGTACTTC.

This clone was seen a few times. The rearrangement links TRBV13 to TRBJ1-1; no reliable D call. Trimming cost V 0 bases and J 0 bases, with 5 bases left between them. CDR1 is PRHDT, CDR2 FYEKMQ, per germline (reference sequence). This CDR3 spans 14 amino acids. CDR3 protein: CASSLGRLNTEAFF. CDR3 DNA: TGTGCCAGCAGCTTAGGGCGGCTGAACACTGAAGCTTTCTTT.

This clone has just a few counts. The chain's CDR3 is CASIRDNGGTEAFF. CDR3 nucleotide sequence: TGTGCCAGCATCCGGGACAACGGCGGCACTGAAGCTTTCTTT. The J gene is TRBJ1-1, the V gene TRBV7-9; TRBD1 is a possible D gene (6 bases). CDR1 SEHNR and CDR2 FQNEAQ come from the germline V gene (reference sequence). The V end lost 7 bases, the J end lost 4 bases, and 16 bases lay between the germline ends. This CDR3 has 14 amino acids. The whole variable domain, remainder taken from reference TRBV7-9 and TRBJ1-1, is DTGVSQNPRHKITKRGQNVTFRCDPISEHNRLYWYRQTLGQGPEFLTYFQNEAQLEKSRLLSDRFSAERPKGSFSTLEIQRTEQGDSAMYLCASIRDNGGTEAFFGQGTRLTVV.

The V and J genes are TRBV9 and TRBJ2-7; D perhaps matches TRBD1 (6 bases). The V gene lost 4 bases and the J gene lost 3 bases, with 14 bases spanning the gap. CDR3 size: 14 residues. Germline assignment: CDR1 SGDLS and CDR2 YYNGEE. The CDR3 DNA reads as TGTGCCAGCAGCCCCCGGGACACCGACTACGAGCAGTACTTC. Encoded protein: CASSPRDTDYEQYF.

The chain is built from TRBV7-2 and TRBJ2-2, with a possible D match to TRBD1 (5 bases). This CDR3 is built from 14 residues. From germline, CDR1 is SGHTA and CDR2 FQGNSA. Trimming stripped 3 bases from V and 3 bases from J, with 8 bases between. The DNA for the CDR3 is TGTGCCAGCAGCTTCAGGGTTGACACCGGGGAGCTGTTTTTT. It translates to CASSFRVDTGELFF.

This clone was found once. The chain carries TRBV9 and TRBJ2-7, with D perhaps matching TRBD1 (5 bases). Between the trimmed V and J ends, which lost 0 bases and 5 bases, there was a span of 9 bases. Per the germline V gene, CDR1 is SGDLS and CDR2 is YYNGEE. The CDR3 is 13 residues long. The CDR3 reads CASSVDLRDEQYF. Here the CDR3 DNA reads TGTGCCAGCAGCGTAGACCTCAGGGACGAGCAGTACTTC.